Listed below are T cell receptor beta chains from one sample, sequenced in a study of cytomegalovirus exposure and HLA in healthy donors. Produced via immunoSEQ multiplex PCR; TCRdb's table is partial and in-frame only. The sample shows about 120,000 clones, 65% to 85% of them seen only once. The material sequenced was PBMCs. The receptors come from a man aged 45 to 65 in good health and CMV-seronegative. The CDR3 runs from the conserved cysteine through the conserved F or W. The order of the fields is clone size, D gene, J gene, V gene, CDR3 DNA, CDR3 protein. A D gene is named only where the DNA matches it firmly. Clone size is given for some rows only: seen once, a few or many times, or a class if the clone is expanded.

>-|-|TRBJ2-5|TRBV19
TGTGCCAGTAGTAAGCTAGTTTGGCGGGAGACCCAGTACTTC
CASSKLVWRETQYF
>-|-|TRBJ1-2|TRBV19
TGTGCCAGTAGTAGCGGGACTCTCAGTAACTATGGCTACACCTTC
CASSSGTLSNYGYTF
>-|TRBD1|TRBJ1-1|TRBV7-2
TGTGCCAGCAGCTTAGGGGGGACAGGGTACGCTTTCTTT
CASSLGGTGYAFF
>few|-|TRBJ1-1|TRBV30
TGTGCCTGGACGAGGGGGTTTGCTGAAGCTTTCTTT
CAWTRGFAEAFF
>-|TRBD1|TRBJ1-2|TRBV28
TGTGCCAGCAGTCTCCCGACAGGGATCGGGACGAATTGGGGCTATGGCTACACCTTC
CASSLPTGIGTNWGYGYTF
>-|TRBD2|TRBJ2-7|TRBV4-3
TGCGCCAGCAGCCAAGAGGCAAGCGGGGCTTCCTACGAGCAGTACTTC
CASSQEASGASYEQYF
>-|-|TRBJ2-5|TRBV7-6
TGTGCCAGCAGCCCTCGGGGAGAGACCCAGTACTTC
CASSPRGETQYF
>-|TRBD1|TRBJ1-1|TRBV7-9
TGTGCCAGCAGCCGGACAGGGGGCAGTGGGACTGAAGCTTTCTTT
CASSRTGGSGTEAFF
>-|TRBD1|TRBJ1-2|TRBV7-2
TGTGCCAGCAGCTTGGAGGGGGCCCACGGCTACACCTTC
CASSLEGAHGYTF
>-|TRBD2|TRBJ2-3|TRBV7-3
TGTGCCAGCAGCTTACGGCTAGCGGGAGGTCCTAGCACAGATACGCAGTATTTT
CASSLRLAGGPSTDTQYF